The present T cell receptor beta chain was sequenced within a study of regulatory T cells in long-lasting Graves disease. Study at large: Persistent cases took antithyroid drugs over 5 years and stayed TSH receptor antibody positive.

The time point was: persistent/refractory GD, antithyroid drugs over 5 years with positive TRAb. From PBMCs, RNA was extracted and then used to make the TCR library. Study outcomes and limitations: In persistent patients, shared public clonotypes (around 2,600) outnumbered those in new patients (roughly 870). Persistent cases of Graves' showed reduced TCR diversity relative to newly diagnosed patients. Persistent disease preferred TRBV28, TRBJ1-2 and TRBJ2-5.

Library construction for TCR beta used iRepertoire HTBI primers and Arm-PCR of CDR3 regions. TCRdb re-analysed the multiplex PCR reads in MiXCR, keeping a single row per CDR3 protein. The sample holds roughly 400,000 distinct CDR3 sequences, around 20% seen once. In regard to this clonotype: Its specificity is not known. Sequence at one end of the junction differs from germline and may be a read error.

The CDR3 is made up of 13 amino acids. Germline V CDR1 and CDR2: SEHNR, FQNEAQ (reference sequence). The chain combines TRBV7-9 with TRBJ2-7, with 7 nucleotides matching TRBD2. Sequenced here: peripheral blood mononuclear cells (PBMCs), sampled when the disease was refractory, from a patient treated with antithyroid drugs. The source of this sequence is a female donor with Graves disease. In DNA form, the CDR3 reads TGTGCCAGCAGCCCGGGAGGCTCCCACGAGCAGTACTTC. It yields the protein CASSPGGSHEQYF.